Below are 9 T cell receptor beta chains sequenced from a single sample in a study of blood T cell repertoires in COVID-19. Sequenced by immunoSEQ multiplex PCR; TCRdb stores in-frame clones only, minus some. The sample includes 75,000 to 90,000 clones, around 78% of them seen just once. The sequenced sample consisted of peripheral blood. The source is a human donor in a cohort sampled during active COVID-19.

The rearrangement links TRBV6-5 to TRBJ1-1; D is perhaps TRBD1 (5 bases). Trimming cost V 7 bases and J 4 bases, with 16 bases left between them. CDR1 and CDR2 from the germline V gene are MNHEY and SVGAGI. The length of the CDR3 is 14 residues. The CDR3, as DNA: TGTGCCAGCAATGGGGGAGGTTCCCTCACTGAAGCTTTCTTT. This translates into CASNGGGSLTEAFF.

This chain uses TRBV28 with TRBJ1-2, with D uncertain. There are 11 residues in the CDR3. Trimming stripped 6 bases from V and 2 bases from J, with 4 bases between. Germline V lookup: CDR1 MDHEN, CDR2 SYDVKM. Here the CDR3 DNA reads TGTGCCAGCAGGGAGAACTATGGCTACACCTTC. It encodes CASRENYGYTF.

The chain links TRBV7-3 to TRBJ2-7; tentative D call: TRBD1 (5 bases). V was cut by 2 bases and J by 6 bases, with 11 bases left in between. The CDR3 totals 13 residues. Germline CDR1 and CDR2: SGHTA and FQGTGA. The CDR3 DNA follows: TGTGCCAGCAGCTTAGGGCAGGGAACCGAGCAGTACTTC. This sequence encodes CASSLGQGTEQYF.

The chain joins TRBV29-1 to TRBJ2-1; 8 nucleotides match TRBD1. Germline-derived CDR1 and CDR2 are SQVTM and ANQGSEA. J gave up 7 bases and V 6 bases, and 14 bases lay outside the gene matches. CDR3 length: 15 amino acids. CDR3 sequence: CSVTRLTGVENEQFF. The CDR3, as DNA: TGCAGCGTCACACGGTTGACAGGGGTAGAGAATGAGCAGTTCTTC.

V and J are TRBV18 and TRBJ1-1; D is unresolved. V lost 3 bases and J 2 bases, leaving 10 bases between the germline ends. Germline values: CDR1 KGHSH, CDR2 LQKENI. This CDR3 is built from 14 residues. CDR3 sequence (DNA): TGTGCCAGCTCACCGCAGGCAGCAAACACTGAAGCTTTCTTT. This encodes CASSPQAANTEAFF.

V gene TRBV5-1 combines with J gene TRBJ2-6; D is possibly TRBD2 (5 bases). The V and J ends lost 2 bases and 0 bases respectively, with 6 bases between them. Germline CDR1 reads SGHRS; CDR2 reads YFSETQ. CDR3 size: 15 residues. CDR3 in amino acids: CASSLGGSGANVLTF. CDR3 coding DNA: TGCGCCAGCAGCTTAGGAGGCTCTGGGGCCAACGTCCTGACTTTC. The variable domain in full, with the rest retrieved from reference TRBV5-1 and TRBJ2-6, is KAGVTQTPRYLIKTRGQQVTLSCSPISGHRSVSWYQQTPGQGLQFLFEYFSETQRNKGNFPGRFSGRQFSNSRSEMNVSTLELGDSALYLCASSLGGSGANVLTFGAGSRLTVL.

The V call is TRBV5-1, the J call TRBJ2-1; 11 nucleotides agree with TRBD1. Germline assignment: CDR1 SGHRS and CDR2 YFSETQ. Trimming took 6 bases from V and 6 from J; bases not matched to a gene: 5. This CDR3 has 14 amino acids. CDR3 DNA sequence: TGCGCCAGCACCCTCGGGACAGGGGGCAATGAGCAGTTCTTC. Protein product: CASTLGTGGNEQFF.

This chain uses TRBV4-1 with TRBJ2-1, with TRBD2 identical over 13 bases. The CDR3 runs 19 residues. Germline-derived CDR1 and CDR2 are MGHRA and YSYEKL. V trimming: 0 bases; J trimming: 3 bases; junction bases outside the gene matches: 8. The chain's CDR3 is CASSQDPRLAGGGYNEQFF. In nucleotides, the CDR3 is TGCGCCAGCAGCCAAGATCCCAGACTAGCGGGAGGAGGCTACAATGAGCAGTTCTTC.

The rearrangement uses TRBV11-2 and TRBJ2-2; D gene unclear. The CDR3 extends over 14 amino acids. Deletions cut 0 bases from V and 4 bases from J, with 6 bases between. The germline CDR1 and CDR2 sequences are SGHAT and FQNNGV. The DNA for the CDR3 is TGTGCCAGCAGCTTAGAGAGTCGCACCGGGGAGCTGTTTTTT. Translated: CASSLESRTGELFF.